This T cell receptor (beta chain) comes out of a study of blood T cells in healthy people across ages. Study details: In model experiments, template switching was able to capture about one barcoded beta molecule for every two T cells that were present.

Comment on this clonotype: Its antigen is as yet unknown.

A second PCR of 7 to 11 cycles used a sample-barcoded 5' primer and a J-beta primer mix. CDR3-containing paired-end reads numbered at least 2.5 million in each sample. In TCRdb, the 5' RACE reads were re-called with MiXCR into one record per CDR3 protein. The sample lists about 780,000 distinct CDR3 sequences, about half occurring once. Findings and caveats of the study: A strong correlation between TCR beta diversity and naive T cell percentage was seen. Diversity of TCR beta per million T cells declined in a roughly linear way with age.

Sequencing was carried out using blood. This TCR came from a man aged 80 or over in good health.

Here the CDR3 reads CASSPGAIDTQYF. The CDR3 region has the DNA TGTGCCAGCTCACCTGGGGCGATTGATACGCAGTATTTT. The chain employs TRBV18 and TRBJ2-3, with D possibly being TRBD1 (5 bases). V lost 3 bases and J 6 bases, leaving 10 bases between the germline ends. The CDR3 runs to 13 residues. The germline gives CDR1 KGHSH, CDR2 LQKENI.